The next 2 T cell receptor beta chains were all read from a single sample in a study of CD8 T cells in ankylosing spondylitis. TCRdb ran MiXCR on the 5' RACE reads and lists one entry per CDR3 protein. This sample has roughly 150,000 distinct CDR3 sequences, with around 32% found just once. Sequenced input: synovial fluid, either unsorted or a sorted T cell fraction (not recorded which). Every receptor here comes from a male donor with ankylosing spondylitis.

The chain combines TRBV5-1 with TRBJ2-2; tentative D call: TRBD1 (5 bases). There are 16 residues in the CDR3. Between the trimmed V and J ends, which lost 4 bases and 0 bases, there was a span of 13 bases. Germline V gene data show CDR1 as SGHRS and CDR2 as YFSETQ. CDR3 amino acids: CASSRYRSANTGELFF. DNA for the CDR3: TGCGCCAGCAGCCGCTACAGGAGCGCGAACACCGGGGAGCTGTTTTTT.

The rearrangement links TRBV5-1 to TRBJ2-7; D tentatively fits TRBD1 or TRBD2 (5 bases each). V lost 3 bases and J lost 0, with 10 bases in between. From germline, CDR1 is SGHRS and CDR2 YFSETQ. The CDR3 runs to 14 residues. DNA of the CDR3: TGCGCCAGCAGCTCTCCAGGGAGCTCCTACGAGCAGTACTTC. Translation gives CASSSPGSSYEQYF.